The 15 T cell receptor beta chains reported below all come from one sample, sequenced in a study of beta chain features in type 1 diabetes. Study-wide points: A moderate, significant TCRB CDR3 shortening appeared in type 1 diabetes across four CD4+ subsets.

The antigens of these receptors remain unknown. All of the isolated RNA was reverse transcribed, so expressed TCRB transcripts were sequenced. The protocol was immunoSEQ multiplex PCR, while the TCRdb copy is restricted to in-frame clones and leaves out a portion. The profile shows hundreds of thousands of clones, approximately 12% of them singletons. Sequenced: naive CD4+ T cells from blood. The receptors shown here come from a woman under 30 with type 1 diabetes.

In its sample, this clone was seen a few times. The genes are TRBV2 and TRBJ2-5, with D perhaps matching TRBD2 (6 bases). Germline assignment: CDR1 SNHLY and CDR2 FYNNEI. Trimming took off 5 bases at V and 6 bases at J, with 10 bases between the two ends. The length of the CDR3 is 12 residues. The CDR3 loop is CASSLEGQTQYF. The CDR3 DNA follows: TGTGCCAGCAGTTTGGAGGGGCAGACCCAGTACTTC.

The chain recombines TRBV7-2 with TRBJ1-2; D gene unclear. The germline V gene has CDR1 SGHTA and CDR2 FQGNSA. The CDR3 sequence is 14 residues long. The V gene lost 3 bases and the J gene lost 4 bases, with 12 bases spanning the gap. CDR3 residues: CASSFRSGSYGYTF. The CDR3 DNA sequence: TGTGCCAGCAGCTTCAGATCCGGGTCCTATGGCTACACCTTC.

This clone showed up just a few times. The CDR3 bases are TGTGCCAGCAGCAGCCCCTCCGTGGCCCCCCTGGGGGGGCAGTTCTTC. This codes for CASSSPSVAPLGGQFF. The chain employs TRBV28 and TRBJ2-1; D possibly corresponds to TRBD2 (6 bases). V dropped 6 bases and J dropped 12 bases, with 27 bases sitting between them. Germline CDR1 reads MDHEN; CDR2 reads SYDVKM. This CDR3 region has 16 residues. Drawing the rest from reference TRBV28 and TRBJ2-1, the complete variable domain is DVKVTQSSRYLVKRTGEKVFLECVQDMDHENMFWYRQDPGLGLRLIYFSYDVKMKEKGDIPEGYSVSREKKERFSLILESASTNQTSMYLCASSSPSVAPLGGQFFGPGTRLTVL.

The chain is built from TRBV28 and TRBJ2-7, with 9 bases that match TRBD1. The CDR3 consists of 15 residues. CDR1 is MDHEN and CDR2 is SYDVKM in the germline V gene. The junction had 6 bases not matched to a gene; V was cut back by 4 bases and J by 2 bases. This CDR3 is CASSSRDRATYEQYF. CDR3 nucleotides: TGTGCCAGCAGTTCCCGGGACAGGGCAACCTACGAGCAGTACTTC.

This clone is a singleton in its sample. V usage is TRBV5-1 and J usage is TRBJ1-1, with 7 positions matching TRBD1. CDR1 and CDR2 (germline): SGHRS, YFSETQ. This CDR3 region has 14 residues. J gave up 4 bases and V 0 bases, and 3 bases lay outside the gene matches. The CDR3 DNA reads as TGCGCCAGCAGCTTGGGAGGGGGCGGCACTGAAGCTTTCTTT. Protein product: CASSLGGGGTEAFF.

The J gene is TRBJ1-6, the V gene TRBV29-1; D may be TRBD1 (6 bases). The CDR3 is 14 residues long. The V and J ends lost 6 bases and 8 bases respectively, with 17 bases between them. Germline V gene lookup returns CDR1 SQVTM and CDR2 ANQGSEA. CDR3: CSVRQDSTDSPLHF. The CDR3, as DNA: TGCAGCGTCAGACAGGATTCAACAGATTCACCCCTCCACTTT.

This clone was picked up a small number of times. The chain recombines TRBV5-1 with TRBJ2-7; D might be TRBD1 (6 bases). The ends were cut back, 0 bases at V and 0 bases at J, with 10 bases in the middle. The CDR3 is 15 residues long. Germline V gene lookup returns CDR1 SGHRS and CDR2 YFSETQ. The CDR3 sequence: CASSLDRAISYEQYF. CDR3 in DNA: TGCGCCAGCAGCTTGGACAGGGCCATCTCCTACGAGCAGTACTTC.

The V and J genes are TRBV19 and TRBJ1-5, with 9 bases that match TRBD1. Germline assignment: CDR1 LNHDA and CDR2 SQIVND (reference sequence). The junction had 6 bases not matched to a gene; V was cut back by 10 bases and J by 5 bases. The CDR3 runs to 13 residues. The CDR3 nucleotides read TGTGCCATCGGGACAGGGAGGGATCAGCCCCAGCATTTT. It is translated as CAIGTGRDQPQHF.

The CDR3 region is CAWSVLLSREGHGETQYF. The CDR3, as DNA: TGTGCCTGGAGTGTACTTCTCTCGCGGGAGGGCCATGGAGAGACCCAGTACTTC. The chain uses TRBV30 and TRBJ2-5; 9 bases are shared with TRBD2. The CDR3 contains 18 residues. With V trimmed by 0 bases and J by 4 bases, 15 bases remained unmatched. Germline-derived CDR1 and CDR2 are GTSNPN and SVGIG (reference sequence).

This clone turned up a few times. The chain is built from TRBV9 and TRBJ2-6, with 8 positions matching TRBD2. The CDR3 totals 16 residues. Germline CDR1 and CDR2: SGDLS and YYNGEE. V shed 1 base and J 1 base; nucleotides not matched to a gene: 1. CDR3 bases: TGTGCCAGCAGCGTACGGGAGGGTTCTGGGGCCAACGTCCTGACTTTC. Amino acid sequence: CASSVREGSGANVLTF.

The V gene is TRBV6-5, the J gene TRBJ2-3, with a possible D match to TRBD2 (6 bases). The V gene's germline CDR1 is MNHEY and CDR2 SVGAGI. V lost 6 bases, J lost 2 bases, and 15 bases lay in between. The CDR3 covers 15 residues. For the CDR3, the DNA is TGTGCCAGCAGCCCCGGGACTGCCAACACAGATACGCAGTATTTT. Protein product: CASSPGTANTDTQYF.

This clone has more than one count but fewer than ten. This rearrangement joins TRBV25-1 to TRBJ2-6, with 8 bases that match TRBD1. This CDR3 is built from 18 residues. V lost 7 bases and J lost 0; bases outside the gene matches: 11. Germline CDR1 MGHDK, CDR2 SYGVNS. CDR3 sequence: CASNPRTGTGSGANVLTF. CDR3 sequence (DNA): TGTGCCAGCAATCCCCGGACAGGGACCGGCTCTGGGGCCAACGTCCTGACTTTC.

The chain is built from TRBV7-9 and TRBJ1-1, with D unclear. CDR1 SEHNR and CDR2 FQNEAQ come from the germline V gene (reference sequence). V shed 1 base and J shed 12 bases, with 21 bases lying between them. This CDR3 has 15 amino acids. CDR3 bases: TGTGCCAGCAGCTTAGAGGTCGGGCACCGGAGGTTTTCTTTCTTT. As protein: CASSLEVGHRRFSFF.

The rearrangement uses TRBV28 and TRBJ2-5; D remains unclear. CDR1 is MDHEN, CDR2 SYDVKM, per germline. The length of the CDR3 is 13 residues. V was trimmed by 8 bases and J by 1 base, leaving 11 bases between them. Here the CDR3 DNA reads TGTGCCAGCCTAGTCAGACCCCAAGAGACCCAGTACTTC. Residues: CASLVRPQETQYF. The full variable domain, completed using reference TRBV28 and TRBJ2-5, is DVKVTQSSRYLVKRTGEKVFLECVQDMDHENMFWYRQDPGLGLRLIYFSYDVKMKEKGDIPEGYSVSREKKERFSLILESASTNQTSMYLCASLVRPQETQYFGPGTRLLVL.

The sample holds a few counts of this clone. The chain carries TRBV9 and TRBJ2-7; D is unclear. Deletions cut 0 bases from V and 1 base from J, with 8 bases between. Germline V CDR1 and CDR2: SGDLS, YYNGEE. The length of the CDR3 is 14 residues. The CDR3 reads CASSVEWASYEQYF. CDR3 nucleotides: TGTGCCAGCAGCGTAGAGTGGGCTTCCTACGAGCAGTACTTC. Complete variable domain (other parts from reference TRBV9 and TRBJ2-7): DSGVTQTPKHLITATGQRVTLRCSPRSGDLSVYWYQQSLDQGLQFLIQYYNGEERAKGNILERFSAQQFPDLHSELNLSSLELGDSALYFCASSVEWASYEQYFGPGTRLTVT.